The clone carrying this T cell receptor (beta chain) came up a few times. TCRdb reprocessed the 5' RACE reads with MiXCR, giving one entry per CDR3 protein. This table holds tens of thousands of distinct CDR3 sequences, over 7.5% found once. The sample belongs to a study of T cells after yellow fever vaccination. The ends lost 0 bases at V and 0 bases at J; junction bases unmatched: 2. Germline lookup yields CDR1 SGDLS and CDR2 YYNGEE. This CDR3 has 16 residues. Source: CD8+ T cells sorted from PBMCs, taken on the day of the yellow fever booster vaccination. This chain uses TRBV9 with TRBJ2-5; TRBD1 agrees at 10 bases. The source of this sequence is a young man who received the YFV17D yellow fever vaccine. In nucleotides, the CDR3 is TGTGCCAGCAGCGTAGAGGGACAGGGGTACCAAGAGACCCAGTACTTC. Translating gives CASSVEGQGYQETQYF.